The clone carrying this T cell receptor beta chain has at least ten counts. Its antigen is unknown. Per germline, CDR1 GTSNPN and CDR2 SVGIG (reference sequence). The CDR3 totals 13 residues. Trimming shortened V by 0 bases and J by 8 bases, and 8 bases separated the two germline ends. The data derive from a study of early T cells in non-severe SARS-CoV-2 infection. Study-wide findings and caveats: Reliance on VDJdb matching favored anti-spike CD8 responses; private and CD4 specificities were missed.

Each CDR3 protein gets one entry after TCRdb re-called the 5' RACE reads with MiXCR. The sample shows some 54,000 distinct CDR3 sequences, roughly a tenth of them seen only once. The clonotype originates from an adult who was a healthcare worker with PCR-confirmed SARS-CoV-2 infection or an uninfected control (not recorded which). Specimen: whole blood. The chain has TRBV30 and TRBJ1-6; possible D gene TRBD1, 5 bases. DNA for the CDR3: TGTGCCTGGAGTGTACAGGAGGATTCACCCCTCCACTTT. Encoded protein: CAWSVQEDSPLHF.